This T cell receptor beta chain was identified in a study of beta chain features in type 1 diabetes. CDR1 ENHRY and CDR2 SYGVKD come from the germline V gene. This CDR3 has 16 amino acids. Trimming cost V 10 bases and J 9 bases; bases outside gene matches: 16. The study reverse transcribed the entire isolated RNA, so it sequenced expressed TCRB transcripts. The protocol was immunoSEQ multiplex PCR, while the TCRdb copy is restricted to in-frame clones and leaves out a portion. The sample consists of over 700,000 clones, roughly a sixth of them appearing once. The sequencing input was naive CD4+ T cells from blood. This chain uses TRBV10-3 with TRBJ2-1; 12 bases match TRBD2. The source is a young woman in good health. The CDR3 sequence: CATRNPPSGRAIEQFF. In nucleotides, the CDR3 is TGTGCCACCCGAAACCCACCTAGCGGGAGGGCCATTGAGCAGTTCTTC.